The present TCR beta chain was sequenced within a study of identical twins. The donor group consisted entirely of healthy Caucasians. With respect to this clonotype: Its matching antigen is unknown.

The CDR3 has 15 amino acids. CDR1 is DFQATT and CDR2 is SNEGSKA in the germline V gene (reference sequence). V shed 1 base and J 2 bases; nucleotides not matched to a gene: 5. Study-level points and caveats: Cord blood's abundant beta clonotypes had fewer insertions, unlike memory repertoires.

Through template switching, a universal primer site was introduced, and the cDNA contained unique molecular identifiers. TCRdb called the 5' RACE reads again in MiXCR, with one record for every CDR3 protein. The sample has around 230,000 distinct CDR3 sequences, roughly 10% seen once. The chain uses TRBV20-1 and TRBJ2-3, with 8 bases lining up with TRBD2. What was sequenced was memory (CD45RO+) T cells sorted from blood. The clonotype was recovered from a woman aged 18-30 years in good health. This CDR3 is CSARVASGPTDTQYF. CDR3 coding DNA: TGCAGTGCTAGAGTCGCTAGCGGGCCCACAGATACGCAGTATTTT.